These T cell receptor beta chains were read from a single sample in a study of early T cells in non-severe SARS-CoV-2 infection. TCRdb re-called the 5' RACE reads through MiXCR, storing one row per CDR3 protein. The sample consists of more than 65,000 distinct CDR3 sequences, roughly 15% of them appearing once. This material consisted of whole blood, taken at baseline. The origin of the receptors is an adult who was a healthcare worker with PCR-confirmed SARS-CoV-2 infection or an uninfected control (not recorded which). Both conserved end residues are part of each CDR3. The D gene is left open where the match is weak. Clone size is stated in some rows and not others, as once, few, many or a class when expanded.

clone size	D gene	V gene	J gene	CDR3 protein	CDR3 DNA
NA	NA	TRBV3-1	TRBJ2-3	CASGGSGPDTQYF	TGTGCCAGCGGGGGAAGCGGCCCAGATACGCAGTATTTT
NA	NA	TRBV6-1	TRBJ2-7	CASSESGYEQYF	TGTGCCAGCAGTGAGAGTGGATACGAGCAGTACTTC
few	TRBD2	TRBV7-8	TRBJ2-7	CASSPGGRAHEQYF	TGTGCCAGCAGCCCCGGCGGGAGGGCCCACGAGCAGTACTTC
many	NA	TRBV11-1	TRBJ2-3	CASSWETGGNTDTQYF	TGTGCCAGCAGCTGGGAAACTGGCGGGAACACAGATACGCAGTATTTT
NA	NA	TRBV28	TRBJ2-3	CASSWTDTQYF	TGTGCCAGCAGTTGGACAGATACGCAGTATTTT
NA	TRBD1	TRBV10-1	TRBJ2-7	CASSQGQVICEQYF	TGCGCCAGCAGTCAGGGACAGGTTATCTGTGAGCAGTACTTC
once	TRBD2	TRBV9	TRBJ2-3	CASSVETSGRTDTQYF	TGTGCCAGCAGCGTAGAGACTAGCGGGAGAACAGATACGCAGTATTTT
many	TRBD2	TRBV4-1	TRBJ2-4	CASSQTSGRNIQYF	TGCGCCAGCAGCCAAACTAGCGGGAGAAACATTCAGTACTTC
NA	NA	TRBV12-5	TRBJ1-1	CASAQTVNTEAFF	TGTGCTAGTGCCCAGACAGTTAACACTGAAGCTTTCTTT
NA	NA	TRBV5-1	TRBJ2-1	CASSLGGINEQFF	TGCGCCAGCAGCTTGGGGGGTATAAATGAGCAGTTCTTC
few	NA	TRBV27	TRBJ2-7	CASSLSRIHEQYF	TGTGCCAGCAGTTTATCCAGGATCCACGAGCAGTACTTC
few	TRBD2	TRBV20-1	TRBJ2-3	CSASPLAGTTDTQYF	TGCAGTGCTAGCCCTTTAGCGGGGACCACAGATACGCAGTATTTT
few	NA	TRBV19	TRBJ1-1	CASSITRGPTEAFF	TGTGCCAGTAGTATCACCCGGGGGCCCACTGAAGCTTTCTTT
NA	NA	TRBV28	TRBJ2-3	CAFGTGPLQTQYF	TGTGCCTTCGGAACCGGTCCTCTCCAGACGCAGTATTTT
few	NA	TRBV5-1	TRBJ2-1	CASSSGGQNEQFF	TGCGCCAGCAGCTCCGGGGGCCAGAATGAGCAGTTCTTC
NA	TRBD2	TRBV28	TRBJ2-1	CASSSSGGPGNEQFF	TGTGCCAGCAGTTCTAGCGGGGGTCCGGGCAATGAGCAGTTCTTC
NA	NA	TRBV7-9	TRBJ2-7	CASSPGGQLTYEQYF	TGTGCCAGCAGCCCCGGCGGGCAGTTAACCTACGAGCAGTACTTC
few	NA	TRBV6-1	TRBJ2-6	CASIRTGANVLTF	TGTGCCAGCATCCGAACTGGGGCCAACGTCCTGACTTTC
NA	TRBD2	TRBV28	TRBJ2-6	CASSLGGLAAGANVLIF	TGTGCCAGCAGTTTAGGGGGACTAGCGGCTGGGGCCAACGTCCTGATTTTC
few	TRBD2	TRBV29-1	TRBJ2-5	CSVEMSGTETQYF	TGCAGCGTTGAAATGAGCGGGACAGAGACCCAGTACTTC
many	NA	TRBV27	TRBJ1-3	CASSLYAYAGNTIYF	TGTGCCAGCAGTTTGTACGCATACGCTGGAAACACCATATATTTT
few	TRBD1	TRBV5-1	TRBJ2-3	CASSLAPDRGLGGTQYF	TGCGCCAGCAGCTTGGCCCCCGACAGGGGCCTAGGGGGAACGCAGTATTTT
few	TRBD2	TRBV4-2	TRBJ2-1	CASSPQGVAGAEQFF	TGTGCCAGCAGCCCCCAGGGAGTAGCGGGAGCTGAGCAGTTCTTC
many	TRBD2	TRBV2	TRBJ2-2	CASSEGVAGGSGELFF	TGTGCCAGCAGTGAAGGGGTAGCGGGAGGATCTGGGGAGCTGTTTTTT
once	NA	TRBV4-1	TRBJ1-1	CASSGRTVNTEAFF	TGCGCCAGCAGCGGCCGGACCGTGAACACTGAAGCTTTCTTT
NA	NA	TRBV27	TRBJ1-5	CASRRGAGNQPQHF	TGTGCCAGCCGAAGGGGGGCTGGGAATCAGCCCCAGCATTTT